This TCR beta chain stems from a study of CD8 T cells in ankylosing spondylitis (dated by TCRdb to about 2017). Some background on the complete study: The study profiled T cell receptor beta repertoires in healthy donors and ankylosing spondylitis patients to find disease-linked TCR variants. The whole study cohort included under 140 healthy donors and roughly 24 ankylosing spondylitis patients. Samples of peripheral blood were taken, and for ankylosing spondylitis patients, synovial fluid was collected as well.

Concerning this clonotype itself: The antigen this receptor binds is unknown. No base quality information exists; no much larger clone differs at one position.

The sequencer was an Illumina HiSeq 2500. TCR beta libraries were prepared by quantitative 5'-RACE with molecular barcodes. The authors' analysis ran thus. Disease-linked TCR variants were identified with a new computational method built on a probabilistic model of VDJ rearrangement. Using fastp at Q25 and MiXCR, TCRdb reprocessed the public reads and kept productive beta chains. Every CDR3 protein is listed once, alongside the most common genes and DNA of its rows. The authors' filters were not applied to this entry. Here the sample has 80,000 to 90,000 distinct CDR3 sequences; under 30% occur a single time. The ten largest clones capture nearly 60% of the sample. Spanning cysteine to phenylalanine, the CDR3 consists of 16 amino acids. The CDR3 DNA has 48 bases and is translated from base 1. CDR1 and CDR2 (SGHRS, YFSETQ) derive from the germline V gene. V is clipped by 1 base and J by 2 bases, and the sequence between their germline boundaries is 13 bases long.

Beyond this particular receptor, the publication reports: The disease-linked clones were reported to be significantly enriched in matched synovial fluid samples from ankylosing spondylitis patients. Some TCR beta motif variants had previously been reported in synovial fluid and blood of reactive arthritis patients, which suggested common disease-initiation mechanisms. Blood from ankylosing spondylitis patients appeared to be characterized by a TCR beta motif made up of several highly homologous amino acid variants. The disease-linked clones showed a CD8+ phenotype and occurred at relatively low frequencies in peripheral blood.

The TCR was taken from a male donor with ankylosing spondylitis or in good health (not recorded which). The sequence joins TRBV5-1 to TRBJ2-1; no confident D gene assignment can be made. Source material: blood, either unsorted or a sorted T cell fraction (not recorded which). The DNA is TGCGCCAGCAGCTTGATGAGCCGGGCACCCTACAATGAGCAGTTCTTC. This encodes CASSLMSRAPYNEQFF. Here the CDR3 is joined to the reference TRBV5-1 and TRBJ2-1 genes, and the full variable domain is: KAGVTQTPRYLIKTRGQQVTLSCSPISGHRSVSWYQQTPGQGLQFLFEYFSETQRNKGNFPGRFSGRQFSNSRSEMNVSTLELGDSALYLCASSLMSRAPYNEQFFGPGTRLTVL.